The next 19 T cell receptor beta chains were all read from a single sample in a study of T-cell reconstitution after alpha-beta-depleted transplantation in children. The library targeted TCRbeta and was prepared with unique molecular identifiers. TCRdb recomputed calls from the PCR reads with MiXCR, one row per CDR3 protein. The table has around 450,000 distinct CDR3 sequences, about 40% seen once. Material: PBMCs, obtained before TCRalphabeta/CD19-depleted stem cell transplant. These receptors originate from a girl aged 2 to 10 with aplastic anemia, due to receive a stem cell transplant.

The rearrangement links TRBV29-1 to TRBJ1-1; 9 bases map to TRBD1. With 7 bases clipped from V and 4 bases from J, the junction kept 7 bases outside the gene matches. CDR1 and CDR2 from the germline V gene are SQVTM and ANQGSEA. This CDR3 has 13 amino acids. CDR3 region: CSAHWTGATEAFF. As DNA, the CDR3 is TGCAGCGCCCATTGGACAGGGGCCACTGAAGCTTTCTTT.

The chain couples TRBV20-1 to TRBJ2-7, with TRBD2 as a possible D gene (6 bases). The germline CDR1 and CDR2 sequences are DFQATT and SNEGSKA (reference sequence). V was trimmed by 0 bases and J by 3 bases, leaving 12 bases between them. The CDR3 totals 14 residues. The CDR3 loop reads CSARDPWDFYEQYF. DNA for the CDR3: TGCAGTGCTAGAGATCCCTGGGACTTCTACGAGCAGTACTTC.

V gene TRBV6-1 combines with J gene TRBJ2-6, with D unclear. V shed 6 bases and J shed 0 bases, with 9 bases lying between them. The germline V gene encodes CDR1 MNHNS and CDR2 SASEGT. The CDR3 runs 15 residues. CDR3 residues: CASRAVGSGANVLTF. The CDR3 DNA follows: TGTGCCAGCAGGGCGGTTGGCTCTGGGGCCAACGTCCTGACTTTC.

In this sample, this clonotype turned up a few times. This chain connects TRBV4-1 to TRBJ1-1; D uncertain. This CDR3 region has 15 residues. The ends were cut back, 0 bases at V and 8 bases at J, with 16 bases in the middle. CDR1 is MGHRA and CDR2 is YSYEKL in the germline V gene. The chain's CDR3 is CASSQESVSLREAFF. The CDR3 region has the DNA TGCGCCAGCAGCCAAGAATCGGTCAGTTTAAGAGAAGCTTTCTTT.

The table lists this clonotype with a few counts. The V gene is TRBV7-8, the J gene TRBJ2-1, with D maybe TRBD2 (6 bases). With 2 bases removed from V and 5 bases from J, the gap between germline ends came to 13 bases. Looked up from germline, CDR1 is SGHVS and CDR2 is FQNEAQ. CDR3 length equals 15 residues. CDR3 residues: CASSLLGLGNNEQFF. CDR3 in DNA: TGTGCCAGCAGCTTATTGGGACTGGGAAACAATGAGCAGTTCTTC.

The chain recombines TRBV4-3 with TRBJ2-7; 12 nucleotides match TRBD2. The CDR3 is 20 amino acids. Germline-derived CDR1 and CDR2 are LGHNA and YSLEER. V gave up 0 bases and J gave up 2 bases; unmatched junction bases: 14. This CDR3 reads CASSQEVYSPSGRAAYEQYF. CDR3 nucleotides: TGCGCCAGCAGCCAAGAAGTATACTCTCCTAGCGGGAGGGCCGCCTACGAGCAGTACTTC.

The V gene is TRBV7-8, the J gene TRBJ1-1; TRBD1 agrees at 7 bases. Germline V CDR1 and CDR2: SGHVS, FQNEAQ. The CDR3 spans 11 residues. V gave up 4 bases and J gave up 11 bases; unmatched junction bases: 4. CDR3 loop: CASSSDRAAFF. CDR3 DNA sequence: TGTGCCAGCAGCTCCGACAGGGCGGCTTTCTTT.

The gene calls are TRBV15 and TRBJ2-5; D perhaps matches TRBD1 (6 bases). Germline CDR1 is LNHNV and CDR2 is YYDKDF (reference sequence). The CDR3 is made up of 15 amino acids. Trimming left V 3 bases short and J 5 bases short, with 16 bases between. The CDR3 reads CATSSYRDPWETQYF. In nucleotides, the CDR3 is TGTGCCACCAGCAGCTACAGGGATCCGTGGGAGACCCAGTACTTC.

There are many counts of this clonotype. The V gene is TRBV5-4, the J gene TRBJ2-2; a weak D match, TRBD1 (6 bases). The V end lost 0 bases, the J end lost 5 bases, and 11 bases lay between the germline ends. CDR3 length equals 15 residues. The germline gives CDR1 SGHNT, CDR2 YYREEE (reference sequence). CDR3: CASSLGTVVTGELFF. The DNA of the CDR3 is TGTGCCAGCAGCTTGGGGACAGTAGTGACCGGGGAGCTGTTTTTT.

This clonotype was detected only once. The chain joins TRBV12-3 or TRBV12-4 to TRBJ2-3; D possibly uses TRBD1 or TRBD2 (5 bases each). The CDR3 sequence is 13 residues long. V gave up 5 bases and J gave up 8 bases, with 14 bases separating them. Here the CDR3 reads CASSKGPNRTQYF. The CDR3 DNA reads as TGTGCCAGCAGTAAGGGACCTAATCGTACGCAGTATTTT.

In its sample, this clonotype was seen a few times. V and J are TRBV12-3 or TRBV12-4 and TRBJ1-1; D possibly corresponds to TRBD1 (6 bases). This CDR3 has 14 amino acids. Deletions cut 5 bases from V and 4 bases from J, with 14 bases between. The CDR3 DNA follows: TGTGCCAGCAGTCTCACAGGGCTAGGCACTGAAGCTTTCTTT. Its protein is CASSLTGLGTEAFF.

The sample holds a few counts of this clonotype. DNA for the CDR3: TGCGCCAGCAGTGAGGGGACAGGGCCCAGCTCCTACAATGAGCAGTTCTTC. Translated, it gives CASSEGTGPSSYNEQFF. The chain links TRBV10-1 to TRBJ2-1; 9 bases are a match to TRBD1. V shed 2 bases and J 0 bases; nucleotides not matched to a gene: 5. CDR1 is WNHNN and CDR2 is SYGVQD in the germline V gene (reference sequence). The CDR3 spans 17 residues.

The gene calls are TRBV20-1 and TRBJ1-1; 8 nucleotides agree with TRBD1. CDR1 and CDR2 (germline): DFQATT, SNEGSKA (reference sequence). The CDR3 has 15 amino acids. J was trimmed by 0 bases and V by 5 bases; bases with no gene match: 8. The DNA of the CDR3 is TGCAGTGCTGCCCGAAGACAGGGGATGAACACTGAAGCTTTCTTT. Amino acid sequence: CSAARRQGMNTEAFF.

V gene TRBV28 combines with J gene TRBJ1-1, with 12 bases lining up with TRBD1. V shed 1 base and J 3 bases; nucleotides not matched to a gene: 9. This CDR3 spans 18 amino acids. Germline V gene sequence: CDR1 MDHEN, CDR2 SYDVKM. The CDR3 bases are TGTGCCAGCAGTTTATCCGGGACAGGGGGCCAAAAGGACACTGAAGCTTTCTTT. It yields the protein CASSLSGTGGQKDTEAFF.

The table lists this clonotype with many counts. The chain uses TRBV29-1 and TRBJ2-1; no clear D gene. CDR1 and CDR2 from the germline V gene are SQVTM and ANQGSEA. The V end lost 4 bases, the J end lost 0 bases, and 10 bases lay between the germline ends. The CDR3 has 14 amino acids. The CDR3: CSVGAASSYNEQFF. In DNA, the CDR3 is TGCAGCGTTGGGGCTGCTAGCTCCTACAATGAGCAGTTCTTC.

This CDR3 reads CASSLIGTSGYEQYF. CDR3 nucleotide sequence: TGTGCCAGCAGCCTTATCGGGACTAGCGGCTACGAGCAGTACTTC. The chain couples TRBV7-3 to TRBJ2-7; 11 nucleotides line up with TRBD2. V was clipped by 5 bases and J by 3 bases; unmatched bases: 6. The CDR3 is 15 amino acids. The germline V gene encodes CDR1 SGHTA and CDR2 FQGTGA.

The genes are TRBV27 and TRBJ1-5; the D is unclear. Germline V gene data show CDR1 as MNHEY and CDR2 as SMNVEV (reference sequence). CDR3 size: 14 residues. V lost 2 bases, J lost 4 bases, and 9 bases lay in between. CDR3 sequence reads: CASSLRLENQPQHF. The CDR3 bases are TGTGCCAGCAGTTTACGCTTAGAAAATCAGCCCCAGCATTTT.

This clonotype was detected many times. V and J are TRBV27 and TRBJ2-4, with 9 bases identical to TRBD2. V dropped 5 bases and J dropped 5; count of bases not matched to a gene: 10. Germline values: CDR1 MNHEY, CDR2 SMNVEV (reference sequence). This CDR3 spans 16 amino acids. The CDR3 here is CASSPRLTSGQNIQYF. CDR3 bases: TGTGCCAGCAGTCCCCGACTGACTAGCGGCCAAAACATTCAGTACTTC.

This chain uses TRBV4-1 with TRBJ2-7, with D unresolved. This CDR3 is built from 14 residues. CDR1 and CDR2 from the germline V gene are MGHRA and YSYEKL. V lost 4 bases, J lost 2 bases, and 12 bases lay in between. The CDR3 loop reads CASSLRIGPYEQYF. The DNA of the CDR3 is TGCGCCAGCAGCCTCAGGATCGGCCCCTACGAGCAGTACTTC.